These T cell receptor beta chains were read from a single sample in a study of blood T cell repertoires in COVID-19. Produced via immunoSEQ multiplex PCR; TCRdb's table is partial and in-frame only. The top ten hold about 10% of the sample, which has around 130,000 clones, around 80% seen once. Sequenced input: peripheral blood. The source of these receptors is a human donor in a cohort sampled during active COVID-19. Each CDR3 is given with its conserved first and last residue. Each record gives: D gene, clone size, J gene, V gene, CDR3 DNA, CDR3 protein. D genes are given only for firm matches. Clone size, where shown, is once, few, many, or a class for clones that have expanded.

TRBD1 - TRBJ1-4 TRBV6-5 TGTGCCAGCAGACCCTCCGGGACAGCAAATGAAAAACTGTTTTTT CASRPSGTANEKLFF
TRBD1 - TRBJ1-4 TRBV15 TGTGCCACCCACACAGGGGGCGATGAAAAACTGTTTTTT CATHTGGDEKLFF
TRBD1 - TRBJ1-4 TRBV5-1 TGCGCCAGCAGCTTGGCGTCTGGGACAGGGGGCGCAAATGAAAAACTGTTTTTT CASSLASGTGGANEKLFF
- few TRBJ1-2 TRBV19 TGTGCCAGTAGTCCGGGTCCGGGTCCCGACCCGATCTATGGCTACACCTTC CASSPGPGPDPIYGYTF
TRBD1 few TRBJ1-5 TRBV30 TGTGCCTGGGCTGGACAGGGTAATCAGCCCCAGCATTTT CAWAGQGNQPQHF
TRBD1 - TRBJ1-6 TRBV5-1 TGCGCCAGCAGCCCAAGGACAGGACGGAATTCACCCCTCCACTTT CASSPRTGRNSPLHF
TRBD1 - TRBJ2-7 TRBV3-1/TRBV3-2 TGTGCCAGCAGCCAGGGACAGGGGTACGAGCAGTACTTC CASSQGQGYEQYF
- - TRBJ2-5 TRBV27 TGTGCCAGCAGCTATGCTCGGAGCCAAGAGACCCAGTACTTC CASSYARSQETQYF
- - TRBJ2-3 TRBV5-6 TGTGCCAGCAGCTCCCGTGCCTTTAGCGTACCAGATACGCAGTATTTT CASSSRAFSVPDTQYF
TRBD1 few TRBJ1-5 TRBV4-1 TGCGCCAGCAGCCCGCGACAGGGGGCCACCATCAATCAGCCCCAGCATTTT CASSPRQGATINQPQHF
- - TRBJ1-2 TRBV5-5 TGTGCCAGCAGCTTGGTGTCGCCAGGGTACTATGGCTACACCTTC CASSLVSPGYYGYTF
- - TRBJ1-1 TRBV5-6 TGTGCCAGCAGCTTGGATATCGGCAGACGAGGCACTGAAGCTTTCTTT CASSLDIGRRGTEAFF
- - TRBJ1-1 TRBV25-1 TGTGCCAGCAGCAGGGCCCCGAGCACTGAAGCTTTCTTT CASSRAPSTEAFF
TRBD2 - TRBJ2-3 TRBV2 TGTGCCAGCAGTCCGGGACTAGCGGGGATCACAGATACGCAGTATTTT CASSPGLAGITDTQYF
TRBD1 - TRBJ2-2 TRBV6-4 TGTGCCAGCAGTCCTACTGCTCCGGGACAGGGAAGCGGGGAGCTGTTTTTT CASSPTAPGQGSGELFF
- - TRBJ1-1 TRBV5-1 TGCGCCAGCAGCCTAACAGAGAGCAACACTGAAGCTTTCTTT CASSLTESNTEAFF
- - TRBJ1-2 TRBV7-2 TGTGCCAGCAGCGTGGGCCCCTGGGGCTACACCTTC CASSVGPWGYTF
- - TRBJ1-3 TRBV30 TGTGCCTGGAGCGGGGGGGCAAACTCTGGAAACACCATATATTTT CAWSGGANSGNTIYF
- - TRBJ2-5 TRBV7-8 TGTGCCAGCAGCTTGTGGGGGGGCGAGTTCCAAGAGACCCAGTACTTC CASSLWGGEFQETQYF
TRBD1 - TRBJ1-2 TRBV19 TGTGCCAGTAGGCCCTCGGACAGGGGCACTGGTGGCTACACCTTC CASRPSDRGTGGYTF
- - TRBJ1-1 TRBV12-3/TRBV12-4 TGTGCCAGCAGTTTGAGGGGGGAAGCTTTCTTT CASSLRGEAFF
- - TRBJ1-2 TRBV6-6 TGTGCCAGCAGTACCGGGGACTATGGCTACACCTTC CASSTGDYGYTF
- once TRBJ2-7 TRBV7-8 TGTGCCAGCAGCTCCCTCCCCTACGAGCAGTACTTC CASSSLPYEQYF
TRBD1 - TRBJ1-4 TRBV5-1 TGCGCCAGCAGCTTGGGGCCTCAGGGGGCAGCTAATGAAAAACTGTTTTTT CASSLGPQGAANEKLFF
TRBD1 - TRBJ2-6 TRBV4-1 TGCGCCAGCAGCGGACAGGGCTATGGGGCCAACGTCCTGACTTTC CASSGQGYGANVLTF
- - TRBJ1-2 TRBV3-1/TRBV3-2 TGTGCCAGCAGCCTACGACAGGCCACATTCTATGGCTACACCTTC CASSLRQATFYGYTF
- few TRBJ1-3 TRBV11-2 TGTGCCAGCACCCTACTAGGAAACACCATATATTTT CASTLLGNTIYF
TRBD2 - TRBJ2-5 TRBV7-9 TGTGCCAGCAGCTTAACTAGCGGGGGGTTACAAGAGACCCAGTACTTC CASSLTSGGLQETQYF
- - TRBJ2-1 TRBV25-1 TGTGCCAGCAGCACTAGCTTTAATGAGCAGTTCTTC CASSTSFNEQFF
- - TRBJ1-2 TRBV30 TGTGCCTGGAGGGACGGGATCGTTGGTGGCTACACCTTC CAWRDGIVGGYTF
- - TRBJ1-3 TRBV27 TGTGCCAGCTCACAACGGGGGAATTTTCCTGGAAACACCATATATTTT CASSQRGNFPGNTIYF
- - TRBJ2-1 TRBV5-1 TGCGCCAGCAGCTTACAGGCTTCCAGCTCCTACAATGAGCAGTTCTTC CASSLQASSSYNEQFF
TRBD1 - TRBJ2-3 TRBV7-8 TGTGCCAGCAGCTCGCTCGGACAGGGGAGCACAGATACGCAGTATTTT CASSSLGQGSTDTQYF
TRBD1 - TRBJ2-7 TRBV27 TGTGCCAGCAGTCTCGGGACAGGGGGATCCTACGAGCAGTACTTC CASSLGTGGSYEQYF
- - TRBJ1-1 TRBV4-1 TGCGCCAGCAGCCCCCGCGGGGGGTGGGCCACTGAAGCTTTCTTT CASSPRGGWATEAFF